This TCR beta chain was sequenced for a study of cytomegalovirus exposure and HLA in healthy donors. Whole-study results and caveats: TCR clusters originating in the first cohort tended to co-occur in the roughly 120 validation repertoires, according to a later analysis. Cytomegalovirus association was assigned to approximately 160 TCR beta chains. Many donors carried some public TCRs, although rarity characterized most TCR sequences.

CDR3 length: 18 residues. The V gene's germline CDR1 is SGHNT and CDR2 YYREEE (reference sequence). V lost 4 bases, J lost 7 bases, and 12 bases stayed unmatched. With respect to this clone: What it binds is unknown.

Repertoires were generated with immunoSEQ multiplex PCR, while TCRdb's copy carries only in-frame clones and drops some. This sample has about 360,000 clones, with 70% to 90% found just once. Sequences were obtained from PBMCs. The source is a woman between 18 and 29 years old in good health and CMV-seronegative. V is TRBV5-4 and J is TRBJ2-1, with 15 bases that match TRBD2. The CDR3 protein is CASSRGLAGGSLRNEQFF. For the CDR3, the DNA is TGTGCCAGCAGCCGAGGACTAGCGGGAGGGAGTTTACGGAATGAGCAGTTCTTC.